This T cell receptor beta chain is from a study of identifying expanded T cells in peripheral blood. General study findings and limits: Clone count variance between approximately two-week samples rose with total template count. Technical replicates showed about 1.2 changed clones; approximately two weeks 15 to 20; four weeks 19.

Healthy donors had no documented immune events, such as infections, while sampled. Details on this clone: Its antigen is not known.

There are 13 residues in the CDR3. Germline V gives CDR1 SGHTA, CDR2 FQGTGA. V lost 5 bases to trimming and J lost 6 bases, with 10 bases between them. Using immunoSEQ multiplex PCR, the repertoire was profiled, and TCRdb retains in-frame clones only, with some absent. The table includes some 65,000 clones, about 85% detected once. The sample comprised blood. The chain carries TRBV7-3 and TRBJ2-2, with TRBD1 as a possible D gene (6 bases). The sequence was collected from a person aged 18 to 75 in good health. The CDR3 DNA sequence: TGTGCCAGCAGCCGGACAGTTCCCGGGGAGCTGTTTTTT. This encodes CASSRTVPGELFF.